What follows are 21 T cell receptor beta chains derived from one specimen sequenced in a study of cytomegalovirus exposure and HLA in healthy donors. Both 60 Vbeta primers and 13 Jbeta primers went into the PCR. Profiling relied on immunoSEQ multiplex PCR, and the TCRdb table lists in-frame clones only, not all of them. Among about 87,000 clones listed, 79% were seen once. Sequenced sample: PBMCs. These receptors all come from a woman in her 40s in good health and CMV-seronegative.

V and J are TRBV19 and TRBJ1-2, with a tentative D call TRBD1 (6 bases). V was shortened by 10 bases and J by 2 bases, with 14 bases between the two germline ends. The CDR3 is 13 amino acids. CDR1 LNHDA and CDR2 SQIVND come from the germline V gene (reference sequence). CDR3 in DNA: TGTGCCACCACCAGGGGACGCAACTATGGCTACACCTTC. This gives the protein CATTRGRNYGYTF.

The chain is built from TRBV5-8 and TRBJ1-2; D is ambiguous. Trimming stripped 6 bases from V and 4 bases from J, with 13 bases between. This CDR3 spans 13 amino acids. In germline, CDR1 is SGHTS, CDR2 YDEGEE. The CDR3 nucleotides read TGTGCCAGCAACAAATGGGGAGCCTATGGCTACACCTTC. This translates into CASNKWGAYGYTF.

J is TRBJ2-3 and V is TRBV5-4; TRBD2 matches 7 bases. The CDR3 sequence is 15 residues long. Unmatched junction bases numbered 7, after V lost 1 base and J lost 5 bases. Germline values: CDR1 SGHNT, CDR2 YYREEE (reference sequence). The chain's CDR3 is CASSLSSGVIDTQYF. CDR3 in DNA: TGTGCCAGCAGCTTGAGCAGCGGGGTTATAGATACGCAGTATTTT.

The V and J genes are TRBV25-1 and TRBJ1-3; possible D gene TRBD1, 5 bases. The CDR3 length is 15 residues. Germline V gene sequence: CDR1 MGHDK, CDR2 SYGVNS. The V end was cut by 6 bases, the J end by 4 bases, with 16 bases between. The CDR3 is CASRDKRGFGNTIYF. The DNA for the CDR3 is TGTGCCAGCAGGGACAAGCGGGGTTTCGGAAACACCATATATTTT.

The chain links TRBV5-6 to TRBJ2-5; 11 bases are shared with TRBD1. The CDR3 runs to 16 residues. Germline V lookup: CDR1 SGHDT, CDR2 YYEEEE. Trimming at V came to 5 bases and at J to 5 bases, leaving 11 bases not matched to a gene. The CDR3 DNA reads as TGTGCCAGCAGTCCGGCCGGGACAGGGGGGATGGAGACCCAGTACTTC. Its protein product is CASSPAGTGGMETQYF.

V gene TRBV19 combines with J gene TRBJ2-2; the D is unclear. CDR3 size: 15 residues. From germline, CDR1 is LNHDA and CDR2 SQIVND (reference sequence). V was clipped by 6 bases and J by 3 bases, with 14 bases between them. The CDR3 nucleotides are TGTGCCAGTAGGCCCCCGGGTCGTTACACCGGGGAGCTGTTTTTT. This gives the protein CASRPPGRYTGELFF. Full variable domain (outside the CDR3, taken from reference TRBV19 and TRBJ2-2): DGGITQSPKYLFRKEGQNVTLSCEQNLNHDAMYWYRQDPGQGLRLIYYSQIVNDFQKGDIAEGYSVSREKKESFPLTVTSAQKNPTAFYLCASRPPGRYTGELFFGEGSRLTVL.

The V gene is TRBV7-9, the J gene TRBJ1-5; D gene uncertain. Per germline, CDR1 SEHNR and CDR2 FQNEAQ (reference sequence). This CDR3 is built from 14 residues. Trimming pared 5 bases from V and 5 bases from J, leaving 13 bases between. The DNA of the CDR3 is TGTGCCAGCAGCGCCAACATAGGAGATCAGCCCCAGCATTTT. Amino acids: CASSANIGDQPQHF.

This chain links TRBV7-2 with TRBJ2-5, with 9 bases lining up with TRBD1. The ends lost 7 bases at V and 7 bases at J; junction bases unmatched: 10. The CDR3 is 14 amino acids. Germline assignment: CDR1 SGHTA and CDR2 FQGNSA. The CDR3 spells CASTTGGWGGTQYF. The DNA of the CDR3 is TGTGCCAGCACCACAGGGGGCTGGGGGGGGACCCAGTACTTC.

The chain links TRBV5-1 to TRBJ1-6, with a possible D match to TRBD1 (5 bases). The V gene's germline CDR1 is SGHRS and CDR2 YFSETQ. This CDR3 spans 14 amino acids. V lost 0 bases and J lost 10, with 11 bases in between. CDR3 sequence: CASSLAREGSPLHF. CDR3 nucleotides: TGCGCCAGCAGCTTGGCCAGGGAGGGATCACCCCTCCACTTT. Combining the CDR3 with reference TRBV5-1 and TRBJ1-6 gives the whole variable domain KAGVTQTPRYLIKTRGQQVTLSCSPISGHRSVSWYQQTPGQGLQFLFEYFSETQRNKGNFPGRFSGRQFSNSRSEMNVSTLELGDSALYLCASSLAREGSPLHFGNGTRLTVT.

V gene TRBV13 combines with J gene TRBJ2-7; 10 bases match TRBD2. The germline CDR1 and CDR2 sequences are PRHDT and FYEKMQ (reference sequence). The V and J ends lost 1 base and 0 bases, in that order; junction bases with no gene match: 6. CDR3 length: 17 amino acids. As DNA, the CDR3 is TGTGCCAGCAGCTTAGCTAGCGGGGGTCTCAGCTCCTACGAGCAGTACTTC. Amino acid sequence: CASSLASGGLSSYEQYF.

This clone has just one count. The chain couples TRBV30 to TRBJ1-4; 11 positions agree with TRBD1. After removal of 4 bases from V and 15 bases from J, the junction contained 16 bases not matched to a gene. This CDR3 spans 15 amino acids. Germline V CDR1 and CDR2: GTSNPN, SVGIG (reference sequence). CDR3 residues: CAWKNERTGGRRLFF. In DNA, the CDR3 is TGTGCCTGGAAAAATGAGCGGACAGGGGGCCGTAGGTTGTTTTTT.

The chain employs TRBV5-1 and TRBJ2-5, with a tentative D call TRBD1 (6 bases). Trimming stripped 2 bases from V and 1 base from J, with 12 bases between. This CDR3 is 15 amino acids long. Germline loops: CDR1 SGHRS, CDR2 YFSETQ. This chain's CDR3 is CASSLTTRGQETQYF. The CDR3 nucleotides read TGCGCCAGCAGCTTAACCACCAGGGGCCAAGAGACCCAGTACTTC.

This chain joins TRBV7-9 and TRBJ1-6; D perhaps matches TRBD1 (6 bases). V lost 4 bases, J lost 8 bases, and 15 bases lay in between. Germline V CDR1 and CDR2: SEHNR, FQNEAQ (reference sequence). CDR3 size: 15 residues. The CDR3 coding sequence is TGTGCCAGCAGCTCAACAGGGTCGAAAGATTCACCCCTCCACTTT. Protein product: CASSSTGSKDSPLHF.

V and J are TRBV28 and TRBJ2-6; 12 positions match TRBD1. Germline values: CDR1 MDHEN, CDR2 SYDVKM. This CDR3 is built from 21 residues. The ends lost 5 bases at V and 0 bases at J; junction bases unmatched: 14. The CDR3 DNA sequence: TGTGCCAGCAGTGACTTAGGGACAGGGGGCCTGGGGAGCTCTGGGGCCAACGTCCTGACTTTC. It yields the protein CASSDLGTGGLGSSGANVLTF.

The CDR3 region has the DNA TGTGCCAGCAGCTCGGGGGGCGGTTTAGCCGAGACCCAGTACTTC. Translated, it gives CASSSGGGLAETQYF. V is TRBV7-6 and J is TRBJ2-5, with D maybe TRBD2 (7 bases). Trimming took off 4 bases at V and 5 bases at J, with 17 bases between the two ends. Germline CDR1 and CDR2: SGHVS and FNYEAQ. This CDR3 contains 15 residues.

The chain couples TRBV30 to TRBJ2-3; TRBD1 might be the D (5 bases). Per germline, CDR1 GTSNPN and CDR2 SVGIG (reference sequence). The germline V and J ends were trimmed by 1 base and 3 bases, with 14 bases remaining between them. This CDR3 is built from 15 residues. CDR3 residues: CAWSEGQPATDTQYF. The CDR3 nucleotides read TGTGCCTGGAGTGAGGGGCAGCCTGCGACAGATACGCAGTATTTT.

The CDR3 nucleotides are TGTGCCACCAGCACCCACCTCGGGACAAACTCTGGAAACACCATATATTTT. Amino acids: CATSTHLGTNSGNTIYF. The rearrangement links TRBV15 to TRBJ1-3, with D maybe TRBD1 (6 bases). CDR3 length: 17 residues. Germline CDR1 is LNHNV and CDR2 is YYDKDF (reference sequence). V dropped 4 bases and J dropped 0 bases, with 16 bases sitting between them. The variable domain in full, completed from reference TRBV15 and TRBJ1-3, reads DAMVIQNPRYQVTQFGKPVTLSCSQTLNHNVMYWYQQKSSQAPKLLFHYYDKDFNNEADTPDNFQSRRPNTSFCFLDIRSPGLGDTAMYLCATSTHLGTNSGNTIYFGEGSWLTVV.

V is TRBV6-5 and J is TRBJ1-5; possibly TRBD1 for D (6 bases). V was shortened by 6 bases and J by 5 bases, with 8 bases between the two germline ends. CDR1 and CDR2 from the germline V gene are MNHEY and SVGAGI. This CDR3 contains 12 residues. CDR3 DNA: TGTGCCAGCAGAGCAGGGGATCAGCCCCAGCATTTT. Amino acids: CASRAGDQPQHF.

The chain employs TRBV29-1 and TRBJ1-2; TRBD1 might be the D (6 bases). Germline lookup yields CDR1 SQVTM and CDR2 ANQGSEA. The CDR3 totals 15 residues. V was cut by 6 bases and J by 3 bases, with 20 bases left in between. In DNA, the CDR3 is TGCAGCGTCAACGACCGGGACACCTCTTACTATGGCTACACCTTC. Translated: CSVNDRDTSYYGYTF.

This clone was recorded once. This chain links TRBV10-3 with TRBJ2-1; TRBD2 aligns across 9 bases. Trimming cost V 6 bases and J 0 bases; bases outside gene matches: 15. This CDR3 has 19 amino acids. CDR1 is ENHRY and CDR2 is SYGVKD in the germline V gene. The CDR3 region is CAISGPLRGGPRSYNEQFF. CDR3 DNA: TGTGCCATCAGCGGCCCTCTGCGGGGGGGCCCCCGCTCCTACAATGAGCAGTTCTTC.

V and J are TRBV19 and TRBJ2-3; 7 bases fit TRBD1. After removal of 5 bases from V and 2 bases from J, the junction contained 7 bases not matched to a gene. The germline CDR1 and CDR2 sequences are LNHDA and SQIVND (reference sequence). CDR3 length equals 15 residues. The DNA of the CDR3 is TGTGCCAGTAGTGCGACAGGGCCAGCCACAGATACGCAGTATTTT. This gives the protein CASSATGPATDTQYF.